Listed here are 10 T cell receptor beta chains from one sample, sequenced in a study of glioma-infiltrating T cells after dendritic cell vaccination. Only in-frame clones appear in the TCRdb table, and some are missing; sequencing was by immunoSEQ multiplex PCR. The sample includes 60,000 or so clones, around 86% of them seen just once. Time point: after dendritic cell vaccination, including at tumor progression/relapse. The sample was blood, taken after dendritic cell vaccination. The receptors shown here come from a human donor with glioblastoma.

V gene TRBV6-6 combines with J gene TRBJ1-2; the D is unclear. The germline V gene has CDR1 MNHNY and CDR2 SVGAGI (reference sequence). V lost 4 bases to trimming and J lost 0 bases, with 6 bases between them. The CDR3 extends over 13 amino acids. CDR3 amino acids: CASSWETNYGYTF. In nucleotides, the CDR3 is TGTGCCAGCAGTTGGGAGACTAACTATGGCTACACCTTC.

In this sample, this clone turned up a few times. This CDR3 is CASSKGGGTEAFF. In DNA, the CDR3 is TGTGCCAGCTCCAAGGGAGGCGGGACTGAAGCTTTCTTT. This chain connects TRBV6-1 to TRBJ1-1; D not resolved. Germline CDR1 reads MNHNS; CDR2 reads SASEGT. The V end lost 8 bases, the J end lost 5 bases, and 15 bases lay between the germline ends. The CDR3 has 13 residues.

V gene TRBV27 combines with J gene TRBJ1-5; 7 bases map to TRBD1. The CDR3 covers 15 residues. The germline V gene encodes CDR1 MNHEY and CDR2 SMNVEV (reference sequence). V lost 0 bases and J lost 4; bases outside the gene matches: 3. The CDR3 DNA is TGTGCCAGCAGTTTATCCGCGACAGGGAATCAGCCCCAGCATTTT. Its translation is CASSLSATGNQPQHF.

Notes on this clone: The same CDR3 also results from other DNA sequences found in this sample. The V and J genes are TRBV18 and TRBJ2-7, with TRBD1 matching 9 bases. The germline gives CDR1 KGHSH, CDR2 LQKENI. The CDR3 contains 15 residues. Losses at the gene ends were 3 bases for V and 4 bases for J; bases not matched to a gene: 7. The CDR3 DNA follows: TGTGCCAGCTCACCCCCCGGGACAGGGATATACGAGCAGTACTTC. Its translation: CASSPPGTGIYEQYF.

The V and J genes are TRBV6-6 and TRBJ1-1; D uncertain. The CDR3 is made up of 14 amino acids. The V gene's germline CDR1 is MNHNY and CDR2 SVGAGI (reference sequence). V shed 0 bases and J shed 1 base, with 6 bases lying between them. The CDR3 protein is CASSYSAGNTEAFF. In DNA form, the CDR3 reads TGTGCCAGCAGTTACTCTGCAGGGAACACTGAAGCTTTCTTT.

This clone was counted only a few times. The chain links TRBV7-9 to TRBJ2-6; no clear D gene. Germline CDR1 and CDR2: SEHNR and FQNEAQ (reference sequence). This CDR3 has 17 amino acids. Deletions cut 6 bases from V and 1 base from J, with 16 bases between. This CDR3 reads CASRPPTKRSGANVLTF. CDR3 DNA sequence: TGTGCCAGCAGACCGCCGACAAAAAGGTCTGGGGCCAACGTCCTGACTTTC. The variable domain in full, completed from reference TRBV7-9 and TRBJ2-6, reads DTGVSQNPRHKITKRGQNVTFRCDPISEHNRLYWYRQTLGQGPEFLTYFQNEAQLEKSRLLSDRFSAERPKGSFSTLEIQRTEQGDSAMYLCASRPPTKRSGANVLTFGAGSRLTVL.

The J gene is TRBJ2-3, the V gene TRBV9; 8 bases match TRBD2. Losses at the gene ends were 5 bases for V and 3 bases for J; bases not matched to a gene: 5. The CDR3 consists of 14 residues. Per germline, CDR1 SGDLS and CDR2 YYNGEE. Here the CDR3 DNA reads TGTGCCAGCAGGAAAAGCGGGAGTACAGATACGCAGTATTTT. It encodes CASRKSGSTDTQYF.

The chain is built from TRBV4-1 and TRBJ2-2; possibly TRBD2 for D (5 bases). V lost 3 bases, J lost 5 bases, and 25 bases lay in between. Looked up from germline, CDR1 is MGHRA and CDR2 is YSYEKL. The CDR3 has 19 amino acids. The CDR3 DNA reads TGCGCCAGCAGCCACCGAAATCCCCCTGAGGGTGTCAGAACCGGGGAGCTGTTTTTT. This encodes CASSHRNPPEGVRTGELFF.

The rearrangement uses TRBV6-5 and TRBJ1-1, with no clear D. The ends were cut back, 6 bases at V and 6 bases at J, with 20 bases in the middle. The germline V gene has CDR1 MNHEY and CDR2 SVGAGI. The CDR3 has 15 amino acids. CDR3 residues: CASRNSGGKDAEAFF. As DNA, the CDR3 is TGTGCCAGCAGAAATTCTGGAGGGAAAGACGCTGAAGCTTTCTTT.

This chain links TRBV10-3 with TRBJ2-1, with 10 positions matching TRBD2. The CDR3 runs to 13 residues. CDR1 and CDR2 from the germline V gene are ENHRY and SYGVKD. The junction had 5 bases not matched to a gene; V was cut back by 8 bases and J by 7 bases. CDR3: CAIPSGRGNEQFF. DNA of the CDR3: TGTGCCATCCCTAGCGGGAGAGGTAATGAGCAGTTCTTC.